These T cell receptor beta chains were read from a single sample in a study of shared clonotypes between healthy human individuals. The protocol was immunoSEQ multiplex PCR, while the TCRdb copy is restricted to in-frame clones and leaves out a portion. Of about 1.5 million clones in the sample, 98% were seen once. Input material: naive CD4+ T cells sorted from blood. These receptors originate from a man between 25 and 39 years old in good health. Each CDR3 is given with its conserved first and last residue. The order of the fields is D gene, V gene, J gene, CDR3 length, clone size, CDR3 protein, CDR3 DNA. D genes are given only for firm matches. Clone size is stated in some rows and not others, as once, few, many or a class when expanded.

D: TRBD1
V: TRBV5-1
J: TRBJ1-2
length: 12
size: -
CDR3: CASSLEGAGYTF
DNA: TGCGCCAGCAGCTTGGAGGGGGCGGGCTACACCTTC

D: -
V: TRBV5-4
J: TRBJ2-7
length: 15
size: -
CDR3: CASSKQTGPSYEQYF
DNA: TGTGCCAGCAGCAAACAAACCGGGCCTTCCTACGAGCAGTACTTC

D: -
V: TRBV7-9
J: TRBJ1-1
length: 14
size: -
CDR3: CASSLDANPWEAFF
DNA: TGTGCCAGCAGCTTAGACGCGAACCCCTGGGAAGCTTTCTTT

D: TRBD1
V: TRBV18
J: TRBJ1-2
length: 13
size: -
CDR3: CASSRDRAYGYTF
DNA: TGTGCCAGCTCGAGGGACAGGGCATATGGCTACACCTTC

D: TRBD1
V: TRBV6-5
J: TRBJ2-7
length: 14
size: -
CDR3: CASSRDGTGGEQYF
DNA: TGTGCCAGCAGCCGAGATGGGACAGGGGGAGAGCAGTACTTC

D: -
V: TRBV7-9
J: TRBJ2-7
length: 12
size: -
CDR3: CASSADKYEQYF
DNA: TGTGCCAGCAGCGCCGACAAGTACGAGCAGTACTTC

D: TRBD2
V: TRBV19
J: TRBJ2-1
length: 14
size: -
CDR3: CASSLGTNLDEQFF
DNA: TGTGCCAGTAGTTTAGGGACTAACCTGGATGAGCAGTTCTTC

D: -
V: TRBV18
J: TRBJ1-2
length: 13
size: -
CDR3: CASSPFGTEGYTF
DNA: TGTGCCAGCTCACCCTTTGGTACTGAGGGCTACACCTTC

D: -
V: TRBV18
J: TRBJ2-7
length: 12
size: -
CDR3: CASSLTRYEQYF
DNA: TGTGCCAGCTCACTTACACGCTACGAGCAGTACTTC

D: TRBD1
V: TRBV18
J: TRBJ2-7
length: 17
size: -
CDR3: CASSAGTGRQHQYEQYF
DNA: TGTGCCAGCTCAGCGGGGACAGGCCGCCAACATCAATACGAGCAGTACTTC

D: -
V: TRBV27
J: TRBJ1-4
length: 17
size: -
CDR3: CASSLWARERTNEKLFF
DNA: TGTGCCAGCAGTTTATGGGCGAGGGAAAGAACTAATGAAAAACTGTTTTTT

D: -
V: TRBV11-2
J: TRBJ2-7
length: 11
size: -
CDR3: CASSDSYEQYF
DNA: TGTGCCAGCAGCGACTCCTACGAGCAGTACTTC

D: TRBD2
V: TRBV5-1
J: TRBJ2-7
length: 14
size: -
CDR3: CASSLAGTSGAADF
DNA: TGCGCCAGCAGCTTGGCCGGGACTAGCGGGGCCGCAGACTTC

D: -
V: TRBV6-5
J: TRBJ2-2
length: 16
size: -
CDR3: CASSYTGVGRTGELFF
DNA: TGTGCCAGCAGTTACACCGGCGTAGGGAGAACCGGGGAGCTGTTTTTT

D: TRBD2
V: TRBV25-1
J: TRBJ2-7
length: 18
size: -
CDR3: CASSELAGGISSSYEQYF
DNA: TGTGCCAGCAGTGAACTAGCGGGAGGCATAAGTAGCTCCTACGAGCAGTACTTC

D: -
V: TRBV18
J: TRBJ2-3
length: 16
size: once
CDR3: CASSPPRNVGPDTQYF
DNA: TGTGCCAGCTCACCACCGCGCAACGTGGGCCCAGATACGCAGTATTTT

D: -
V: TRBV4-2
J: TRBJ2-7
length: 13
size: -
CDR3: CASSQEIGSEQYF
DNA: TGTGCCAGCAGCCAAGAAATAGGGAGCGAGCAGTACTTC

D: -
V: TRBV5-1
J: TRBJ2-5
length: 16
size: -
CDR3: CASSGRDNLQGETQYF
DNA: TGCGCCAGCAGCGGCCGGGACAACCTCCAGGGAGAGACCCAGTACTTC

D: -
V: TRBV7-6
J: TRBJ2-2
length: 17
size: -
CDR3: CASSLGRWGRNTGELFF
DNA: TGTGCCAGCAGCTTAGGTCGTTGGGGGCGGAACACCGGGGAGCTGTTTTTT

D: TRBD2
V: TRBV15
J: TRBJ2-3
length: 16
size: -
CDR3: CATSYPLAGVSDTQYF
DNA: TGTGCCACCAGCTACCCCCTAGCGGGAGTGTCAGATACGCAGTATTTT

D: TRBD1
V: TRBV2
J: TRBJ2-5
length: 13
size: -
CDR3: CASIRGNQETQYF
DNA: TGTGCCAGCATCAGGGGGAACCAAGAGACCCAGTACTTC

D: TRBD2
V: TRBV28
J: TRBJ2-1
length: 15
size: -
CDR3: CASTSSGGPRDEQFF
DNA: TGTGCCAGCACTTCTAGCGGGGGCCCTAGGGATGAGCAGTTCTTC

D: TRBD2
V: TRBV7-2
J: TRBJ2-2
length: 19
size: -
CDR3: CASSLYGLAGGLNTGELFF
DNA: TGTGCCAGCAGCTTATACGGTCTAGCGGGAGGTCTGAACACCGGGGAGCTGTTTTTT

D: -
V: TRBV5-1
J: TRBJ2-7
length: 13
size: -
CDR3: CASSATVTYEQYF
DNA: TGCGCCAGCAGCGCCACAGTAACCTACGAGCAGTACTTC

D: TRBD2
V: TRBV7-3
J: TRBJ2-1
length: 14
size: -
CDR3: CASSLRGRAGEQFF
DNA: TGTGCCAGCAGCTTAAGAGGGAGGGCTGGTGAGCAGTTCTTC

D: TRBD2
V: TRBV18
J: TRBJ2-3
length: 17
size: -
CDR3: CASSPSLRLAYRFTQYF
DNA: TGTGCCAGCTCACCATCCCTTCGACTAGCCTACCGCTTCACGCAGTATTTT

D: -
V: TRBV14
J: TRBJ2-2
length: 16
size: -
CDR3: CASSQDARRRPGELFF
DNA: TGTGCCAGCAGCCAAGATGCGAGACGACGTCCCGGGGAGCTGTTTTTT

D: TRBD1
V: TRBV6-1
J: TRBJ2-7
length: 15
size: -
CDR3: CASSTRQGSSYEQYF
DNA: TGTGCCAGCAGTACGAGACAGGGGAGCTCCTACGAGCAGTACTTC

D: TRBD1
V: TRBV28
J: TRBJ1-1
length: 17
size: -
CDR3: CASSPPTGARFAGGRVF
DNA: TGTGCCAGCAGTCCACCAACAGGGGCGCGATTCGCGGGTGGTCGGGTCTTT

D: -
V: TRBV7-9
J: TRBJ1-2
length: 16
size: -
CDR3: CASSHGSPGGPYGYTF
DNA: TGTGCCAGCAGCCATGGTTCTCCTGGGGGGCCCTATGGCTACACCTTC

D: TRBD1
V: TRBV5-1
J: TRBJ2-2
length: 15
size: -
CDR3: CASSFRQGRTGELFF
DNA: TGCGCCAGCAGCTTCCGACAGGGGCGCACCGGGGAGCTGTTTTTT

D: -
V: TRBV19
J: TRBJ2-3
length: 15
size: once
CDR3: CASSMDRGSTDTQYF
DNA: TGTGCCAGTAGTATGGATAGGGGTAGCACAGATACGCAGTATTTT

D: -
V: TRBV11-2
J: TRBJ2-1
length: 13
size: -
CDR3: CASSPGVYNEQFF
DNA: TGTGCCAGCAGCCCTGGGGTCTACAATGAGCAGTTCTTC

D: -
V: TRBV15
J: TRBJ2-3
length: 19
size: once
CDR3: CATSREPPGSQIPADTQYF
DNA: TGTGCCACCAGCAGAGAACCACCTGGGTCGCAAATTCCGGCAGATACGCAGTATTTT

D: -
V: TRBV10-3
J: TRBJ1-1
length: 12
size: -
CDR3: CAIGADNTEAFF
DNA: TGTGCCATCGGGGCGGATAACACTGAAGCTTTCTTT

D: -
V: TRBV6-5
J: TRBJ2-7
length: 14
size: -
CDR3: CASSLGGPHYEQYF
DNA: TGTGCCAGCAGTTTAGGGGGGCCCCACTACGAGCAGTACTTC

D: -
V: TRBV9
J: TRBJ2-3
length: 12
size: once
CDR3: CASSSTTDTQYF
DNA: TGTGCCAGCAGCTCTACCACAGATACGCAGTATTTT